This T cell receptor (beta chain) derives from a study of long-term antiretroviral therapy in people with HIV. There were no participants with HIV treated outside the United States. The run of the v3.0 immunoSEQ assay was at survey level. Per-sample targets for sequencing were roughly 40,000-55,000 T-cell genomes. Profiling relied on immunoSEQ multiplex PCR, and the TCRdb table lists in-frame clones only, not all of them. The sample shows about 16,000 clones, 70% to 85% of them seen only once. The V and J ends lost 1 base and 2 bases respectively, with 12 bases between them. The CDR3 length is 15 residues. Germline V gene sequence: CDR1 MGHRA, CDR2 YSYEKL.

The sequence came from a woman in her forties or fifties with HIV. Specimen: unsorted PBMCs, collected 1.5 years before starting antiretroviral therapy. The V and J genes are TRBV4-1 and TRBJ2-7; maybe TRBD1 (6 bases). CDR3 in amino acids: CASSQATGWPYEQYF. CDR3 coding DNA: TGCGCCAGCAGCCAAGCAACAGGGTGGCCCTACGAGCAGTACTTC.